This T cell receptor beta chain was observed in a study of blood T cell repertoires in COVID-19 (dated by TCRdb to 2020 to 2022). Study-level background: Samples covering the acute and convalescent phases of COVID-19 were provided by collaborators in the United States, Italy and Spain. Deeply sampled blood TCRbeta repertoires from subjects exposed to, actively infected with, or recovered from COVID-19 were included in the dataset. Sample metadata almost always included a de-identified subject ID, COVID-19 status, age in years and sex. The material from the prospective study consisted of cDNA or gDNA derived from T cells, B-cell-depleted T cells, or PBMCs. Where available, HLA class I and class II types were taken from metadata supplied by the sample provider and were not determined by assay-based typing. The repertoires were released in a freely available public database meant as a resource for research on the immune response to SARS-CoV-2. The samples were drawn from the first 160 participants of the ongoing ImmuneRACE study and from roughly 1,300 subjects provided by 6 global collaborators. Overall results and qualifications from the work: The amount of clinical and demographic metadata varied by source and participant and was provided uncurated.

The immunoSEQ Assay, a bias-controlled multiplex PCR, was used to amplify TCRbeta CDR3 regions from genomic DNA. The authors processed their data as follows. The number of nucleated cells in each sample was estimated from the amplification of reference gene primers within the assay. To quantify the absolute abundance of each unique TCRbeta CDR3 rearrangement, sequence reads were collapsed and filtered. Productive Simpson clonality was computed per sample as the square root of Simpson's diversity index over productive rearrangements. What TCRdb holds here is the immuneACCESS table cut down to in-frame rearrangements. Part of the clones is not present; checked against another copy, under half of the missing clones reflect an unresolved V gene, and the others are unexplained. The V and J calls and clone size were taken over from that table, and D and trimming were inferred from the DNA. The sample table records roughly 250,000 clones; approximately 81% of these occur just once. Around 2.9% of the sample comes from the top ten.

Collaborating institutions collected whole blood in K2EDTA tubes following their own protocols. For TCRbeta analysis, collaborators shipped samples as frozen whole blood, isolated PBMCs, or DNA extracted from either of those sample types. CDR1 and CDR2, per the germline V gene, are MGHRA and YSYEKL. The CDR3 goes from the cysteine to the phenylalanine over 15 residues. Left in the record is the CDR3 DNA by itself, 45 bases read in frame from the first base. V ends up 7 bases short and J 2 bases short, with an unmatched junction base count of 10. Concerning this clone itself: The antigen this receptor binds is unknown. No base quality information exists; no much larger clone differs at one position.

The receptor chain draws on TRBV4-1 and TRBJ2-7; the central 8 bases match TRBD2. The clonotype originates from a woman aged 55-70 years with active or convalescent COVID-19. Specimen: peripheral blood. The nucleotide sequence is TGCGCCAGCACCGGGGGGGCAGGGGACACCTACGAGCAGTACTTC. Translation gives CASTGGAGDTYEQYF.